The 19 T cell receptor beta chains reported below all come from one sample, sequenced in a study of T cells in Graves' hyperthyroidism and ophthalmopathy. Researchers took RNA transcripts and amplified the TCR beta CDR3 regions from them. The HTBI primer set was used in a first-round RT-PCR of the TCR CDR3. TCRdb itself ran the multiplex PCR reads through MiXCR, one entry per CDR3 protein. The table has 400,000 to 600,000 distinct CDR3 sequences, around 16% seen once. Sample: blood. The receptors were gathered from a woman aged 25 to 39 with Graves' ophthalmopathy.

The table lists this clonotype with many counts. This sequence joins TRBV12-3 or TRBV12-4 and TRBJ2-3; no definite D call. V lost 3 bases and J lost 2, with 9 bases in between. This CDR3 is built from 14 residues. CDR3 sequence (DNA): TGTGCCAGCAGTTTTGGCAGTTTCACAGATACGCAGTATTTT. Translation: CASSFGSFTDTQYF.

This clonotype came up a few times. CDR3 nucleotide sequence: TGTGCCAGCAGCCCCAGCCCCGGACAGGGCCAAGAGACCCAGTACTTC. It is translated as CASSPSPGQGQETQYF. The V gene is TRBV7-6, the J gene TRBJ2-5, with TRBD1 matching over 8 bases. The CDR3 contains 16 residues. Germline-derived CDR1 and CDR2 are SGHVS and FNYEAQ. V was clipped by 5 bases and J by 1 base; unmatched bases: 9.

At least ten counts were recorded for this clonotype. CDR3 sequence reads: CSAGQGSASWEETQYF. The DNA of the CDR3 is TGCAGTGCGGGCCAGGGATCTGCTAGTTGGGAGGAGACCCAGTACTTC. The V gene is TRBV20-1, the J gene TRBJ2-5; D may correspond to TRBD1 or TRBD2 (5 bases each). V dropped 6 bases and J dropped 5 bases, with 25 bases sitting between them. The CDR3 sequence is 16 residues long. CDR1 and CDR2 from the germline V gene are DFQATT and SNEGSKA (reference sequence).

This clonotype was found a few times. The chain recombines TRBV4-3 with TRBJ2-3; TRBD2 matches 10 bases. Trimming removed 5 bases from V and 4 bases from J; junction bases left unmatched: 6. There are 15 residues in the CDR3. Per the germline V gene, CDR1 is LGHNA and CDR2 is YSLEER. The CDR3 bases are TGCGCCAGCAGCACCCGACTAGCGGGTGCAGATACGCAGTATTTT. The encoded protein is CASSTRLAGADTQYF.

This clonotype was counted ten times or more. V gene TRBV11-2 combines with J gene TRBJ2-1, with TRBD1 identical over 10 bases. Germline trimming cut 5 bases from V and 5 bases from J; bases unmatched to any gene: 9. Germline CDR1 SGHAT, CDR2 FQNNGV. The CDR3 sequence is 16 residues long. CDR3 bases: TGTGCCAGCAGCCCCCGGGGACAGGGGCTCCACAATGAGCAGTTCTTC. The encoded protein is CASSPRGQGLHNEQFF.

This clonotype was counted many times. CDR3: CARNLGQGTYGYTF. Here the CDR3 DNA reads TGTGCCAGAAACCTCGGACAGGGGACCTATGGCTACACCTTC. V gene TRBV2 combines with J gene TRBJ1-2, with 9 bases fitting TRBD1. This CDR3 has 14 residues. Germline V CDR1 and CDR2: SNHLY, FYNNEI. After removal of 9 bases from V and 4 bases from J, the junction contained 9 bases not matched to a gene.

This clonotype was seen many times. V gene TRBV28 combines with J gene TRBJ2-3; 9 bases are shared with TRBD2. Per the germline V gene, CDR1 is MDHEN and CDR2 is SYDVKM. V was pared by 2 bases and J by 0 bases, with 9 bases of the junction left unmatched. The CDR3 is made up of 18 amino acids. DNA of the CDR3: TGTGCCAGCAGTTTAATGGCGGGAGGGTTAACGAGCACAGATACGCAGTATTTT. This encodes CASSLMAGGLTSTDTQYF.

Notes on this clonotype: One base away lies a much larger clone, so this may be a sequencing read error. The CDR3 region is CASTMRGVSTGELFF. CDR3 DNA sequence: TGTGCCAGTACCATGAGGGGTGTGAGCACCGGGGAGCTGTTTTTT. The chain carries TRBV12-3 or TRBV12-4 and TRBJ2-2; TRBD1 or TRBD2 may be the D gene (5 bases each). CDR3 length: 15 residues. Deletions cut 9 bases from V and 4 bases from J, with 18 bases between.

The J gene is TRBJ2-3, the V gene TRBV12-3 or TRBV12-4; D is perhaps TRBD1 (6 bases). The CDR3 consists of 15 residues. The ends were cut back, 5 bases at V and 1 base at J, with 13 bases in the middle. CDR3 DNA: TGTGCCAGCAGTCGCGACAGGCCCCGCACAGATACGCAGTATTTT. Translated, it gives CASSRDRPRTDTQYF.

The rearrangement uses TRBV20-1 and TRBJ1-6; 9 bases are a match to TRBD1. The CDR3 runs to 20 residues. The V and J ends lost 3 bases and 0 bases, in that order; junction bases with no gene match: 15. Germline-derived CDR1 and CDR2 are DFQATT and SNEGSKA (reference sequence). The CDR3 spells CSASLVPGQGRSSYNSPLHF. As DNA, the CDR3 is TGCAGTGCTAGTCTAGTCCCAGGACAGGGGCGAAGCTCCTATAATTCACCCCTCCACTTT.

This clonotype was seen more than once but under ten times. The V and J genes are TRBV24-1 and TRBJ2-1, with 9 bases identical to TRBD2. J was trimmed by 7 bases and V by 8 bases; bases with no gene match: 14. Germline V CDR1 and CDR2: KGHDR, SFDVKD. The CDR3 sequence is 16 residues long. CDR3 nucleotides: TGTGCCACCATTTCAGTTAGCGGGAGTTCCAGGAATGAGCAGTTCTTC. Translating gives CATISVSGSSRNEQFF.

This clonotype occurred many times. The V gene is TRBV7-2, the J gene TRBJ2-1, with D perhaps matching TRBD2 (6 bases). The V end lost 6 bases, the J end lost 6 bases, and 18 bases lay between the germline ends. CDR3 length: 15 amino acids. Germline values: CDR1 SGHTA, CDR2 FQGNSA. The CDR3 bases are TGTGCCAGCAGACCTCTGTCGGGAGAGGCCAATGAGCAGTTCTTC. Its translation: CASRPLSGEANEQFF. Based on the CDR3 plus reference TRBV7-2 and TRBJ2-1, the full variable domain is GAGVSQSPSNKVTEKGKDVELRCDPISGHTALYWYRQSLGQGLEFLIYFQGNSAPDKSGLPSDRFSAERTGGSVSTLTIQRTQQEDSAVYLCASRPLSGEANEQFFGPGTRLTVL.

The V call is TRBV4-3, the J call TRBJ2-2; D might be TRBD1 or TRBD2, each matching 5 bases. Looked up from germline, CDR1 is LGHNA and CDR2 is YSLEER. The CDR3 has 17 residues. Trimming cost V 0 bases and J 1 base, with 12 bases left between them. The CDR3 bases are TGCGCCAGCAGCCAAGAGCAGGGTGGGAGGAACACCGGGGAGCTGTTTTTT. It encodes CASSQEQGGRNTGELFF.

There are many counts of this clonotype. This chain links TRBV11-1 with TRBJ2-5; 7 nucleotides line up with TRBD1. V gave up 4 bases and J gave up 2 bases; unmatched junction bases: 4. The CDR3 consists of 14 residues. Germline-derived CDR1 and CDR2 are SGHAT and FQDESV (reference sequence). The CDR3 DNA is TGTGCCAGCAGCTCCGGGACAGTGCAAGAGACCCAGTACTTC. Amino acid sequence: CASSSGTVQETQYF.

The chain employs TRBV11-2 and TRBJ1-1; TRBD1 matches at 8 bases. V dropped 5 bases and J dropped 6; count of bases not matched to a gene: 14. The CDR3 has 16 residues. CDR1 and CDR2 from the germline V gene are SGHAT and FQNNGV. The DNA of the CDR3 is TGTGCCAGCAGCCTTATACGACAGGGGCTTTATGCTGAAGCTTTCTTT. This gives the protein CASSLIRQGLYAEAFF.

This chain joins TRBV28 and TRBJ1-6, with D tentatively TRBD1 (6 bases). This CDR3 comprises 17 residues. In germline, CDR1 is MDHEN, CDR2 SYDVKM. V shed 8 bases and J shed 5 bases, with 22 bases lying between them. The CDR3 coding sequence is TGTGCCAGCCCTCCTAACAGGGTCTCCGTTGATAATTCACCCCTCCACTTT. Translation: CASPPNRVSVDNSPLHF.

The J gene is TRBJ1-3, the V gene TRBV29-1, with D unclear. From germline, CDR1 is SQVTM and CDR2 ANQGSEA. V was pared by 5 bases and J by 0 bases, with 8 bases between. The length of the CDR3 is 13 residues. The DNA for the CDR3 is TGCAGCGTTTCGGTCCTCTCTGGAAACACCATATATTTT. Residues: CSVSVLSGNTIYF.

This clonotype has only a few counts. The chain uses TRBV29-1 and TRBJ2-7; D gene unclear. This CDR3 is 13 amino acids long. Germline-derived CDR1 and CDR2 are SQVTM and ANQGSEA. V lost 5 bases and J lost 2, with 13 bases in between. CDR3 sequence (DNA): TGCAGCGTTACCATCACAACAACCTACGAGCAGTACTTC. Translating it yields CSVTITTTYEQYF.

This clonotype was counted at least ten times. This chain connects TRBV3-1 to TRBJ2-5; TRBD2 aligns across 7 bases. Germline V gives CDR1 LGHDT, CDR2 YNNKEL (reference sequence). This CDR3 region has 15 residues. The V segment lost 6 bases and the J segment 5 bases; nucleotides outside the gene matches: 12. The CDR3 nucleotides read TGTGCCAGCAGGGCGGAAGGCGGGAGAGGCGAGACCCAGTACTTC. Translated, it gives CASRAEGGRGETQYF.